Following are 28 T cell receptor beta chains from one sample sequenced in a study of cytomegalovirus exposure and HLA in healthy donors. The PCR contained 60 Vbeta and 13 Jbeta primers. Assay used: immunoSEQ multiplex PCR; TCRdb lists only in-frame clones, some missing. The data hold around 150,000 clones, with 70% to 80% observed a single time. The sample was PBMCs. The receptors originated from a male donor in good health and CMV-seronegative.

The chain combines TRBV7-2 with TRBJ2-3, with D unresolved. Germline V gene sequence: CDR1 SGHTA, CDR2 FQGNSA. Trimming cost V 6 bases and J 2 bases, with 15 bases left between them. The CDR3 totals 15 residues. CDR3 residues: CASRNTGSLTDTQYF. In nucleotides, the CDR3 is TGTGCCAGCAGAAACACCGGGTCCCTCACAGATACGCAGTATTTT.

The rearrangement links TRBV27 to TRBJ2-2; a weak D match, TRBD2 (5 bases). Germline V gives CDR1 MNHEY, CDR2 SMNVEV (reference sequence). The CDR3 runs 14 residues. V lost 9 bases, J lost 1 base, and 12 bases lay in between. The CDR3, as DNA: TGTGCCAGTTACTCAGAGGGGAACACCGGGGAGCTGTTTTTT. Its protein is CASYSEGNTGELFF.

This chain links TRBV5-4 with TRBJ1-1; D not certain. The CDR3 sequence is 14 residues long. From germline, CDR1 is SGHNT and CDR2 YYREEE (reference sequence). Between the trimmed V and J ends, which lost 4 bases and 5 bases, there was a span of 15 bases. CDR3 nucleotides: TGTGCCAGCAGCCCTCGGGAGTCTAGAACTGAAGCTTTCTTT. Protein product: CASSPRESRTEAFF.

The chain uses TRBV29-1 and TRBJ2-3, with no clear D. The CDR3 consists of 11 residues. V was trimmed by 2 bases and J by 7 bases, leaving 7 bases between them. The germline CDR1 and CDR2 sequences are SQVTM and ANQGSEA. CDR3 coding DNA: TGCAGCGTTGAAACTTATAATACGCAGTATTTT. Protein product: CSVETYNTQYF.

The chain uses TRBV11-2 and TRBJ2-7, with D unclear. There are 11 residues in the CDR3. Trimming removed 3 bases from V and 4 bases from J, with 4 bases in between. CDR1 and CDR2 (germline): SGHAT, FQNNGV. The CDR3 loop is CASSFKYEQYF. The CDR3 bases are TGTGCCAGCAGCTTTAAATACGAGCAGTACTTC.

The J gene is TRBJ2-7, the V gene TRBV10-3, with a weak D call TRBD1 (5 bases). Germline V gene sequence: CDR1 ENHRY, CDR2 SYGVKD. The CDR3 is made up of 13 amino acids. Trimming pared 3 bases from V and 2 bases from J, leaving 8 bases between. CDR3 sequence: CAISDRATYEQYF. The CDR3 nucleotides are TGTGCCATCAGTGACAGGGCAACCTACGAGCAGTACTTC.

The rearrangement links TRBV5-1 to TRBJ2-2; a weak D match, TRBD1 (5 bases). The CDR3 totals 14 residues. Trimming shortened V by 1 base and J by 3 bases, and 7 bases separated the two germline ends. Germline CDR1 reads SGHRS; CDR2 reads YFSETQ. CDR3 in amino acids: CASSLLGDTGELFF. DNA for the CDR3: TGCGCCAGCAGCTTGCTAGGGGACACCGGGGAGCTGTTTTTT.

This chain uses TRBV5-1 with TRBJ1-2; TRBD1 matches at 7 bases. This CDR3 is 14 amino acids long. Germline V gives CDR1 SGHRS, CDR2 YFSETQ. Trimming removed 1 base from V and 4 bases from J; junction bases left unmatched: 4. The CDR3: CASSLPDRSYGYTF. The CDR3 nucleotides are TGCGCCAGCAGCTTGCCGGACAGGAGCTATGGCTACACCTTC.

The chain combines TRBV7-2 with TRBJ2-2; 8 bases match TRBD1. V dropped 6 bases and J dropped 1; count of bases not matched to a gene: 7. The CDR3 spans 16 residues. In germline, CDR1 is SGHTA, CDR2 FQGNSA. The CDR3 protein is CASRVPGTGNTGELFF. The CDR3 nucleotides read TGTGCCAGCAGAGTTCCCGGGACAGGGAACACCGGGGAGCTGTTTTTT.

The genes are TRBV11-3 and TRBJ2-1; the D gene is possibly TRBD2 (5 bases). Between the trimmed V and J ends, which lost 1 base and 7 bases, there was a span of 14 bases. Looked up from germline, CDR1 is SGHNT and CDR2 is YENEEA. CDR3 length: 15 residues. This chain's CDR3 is CASSLGRAPGNEQFF. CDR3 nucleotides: TGTGCCAGCAGCTTAGGGCGGGCCCCGGGGAATGAGCAGTTCTTC.

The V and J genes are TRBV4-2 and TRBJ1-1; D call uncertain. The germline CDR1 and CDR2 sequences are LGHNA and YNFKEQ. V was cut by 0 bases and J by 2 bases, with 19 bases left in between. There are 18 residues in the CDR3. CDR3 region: CASSQEGPLGGGNTEAFF. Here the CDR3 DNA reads TGTGCCAGCAGCCAAGAGGGCCCCCTGGGTGGAGGAAACACTGAAGCTTTCTTT.

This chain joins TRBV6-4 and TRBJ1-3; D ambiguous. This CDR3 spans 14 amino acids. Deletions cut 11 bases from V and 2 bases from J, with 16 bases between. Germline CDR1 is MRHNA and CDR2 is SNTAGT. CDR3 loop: CAPNNREAGNTIYF. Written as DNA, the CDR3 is TGTGCCCCGAACAACCGGGAGGCTGGAAACACCATATATTTT.

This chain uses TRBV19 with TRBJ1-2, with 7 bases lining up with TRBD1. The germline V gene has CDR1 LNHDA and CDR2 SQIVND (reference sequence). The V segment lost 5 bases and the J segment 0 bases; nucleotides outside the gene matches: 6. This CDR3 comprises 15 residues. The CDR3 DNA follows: TGTGCCAGTAGTCGGGCGGGACAGCCTAACTATGGCTACACCTTC. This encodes CASSRAGQPNYGYTF.

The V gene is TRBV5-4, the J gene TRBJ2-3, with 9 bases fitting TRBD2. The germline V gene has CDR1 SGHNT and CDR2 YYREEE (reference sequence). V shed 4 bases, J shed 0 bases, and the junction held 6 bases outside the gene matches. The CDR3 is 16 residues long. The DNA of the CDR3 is TGTGCCAGCAGCCCCCGACTAGCGGCTAGCACAGATACGCAGTATTTT. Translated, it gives CASSPRLAASTDTQYF.

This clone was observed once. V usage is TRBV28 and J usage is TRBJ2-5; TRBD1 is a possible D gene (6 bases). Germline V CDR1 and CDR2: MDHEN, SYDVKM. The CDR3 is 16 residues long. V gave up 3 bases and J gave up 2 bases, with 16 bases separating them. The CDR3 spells CASSFIGRGTQETQYF. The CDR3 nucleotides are TGTGCCAGCAGTTTCATCGGTCGTGGGACACAAGAGACCCAGTACTTC.

The CDR3 coding sequence is TGTGCCAGCAGTCGAGGGAATCAGCCCCAGCATTTT. This translates into CASSRGNQPQHF. The chain recombines TRBV2 with TRBJ1-5; unclear D gene. The ends were cut back, 5 bases at V and 4 bases at J, with 6 bases in the middle. Germline V gives CDR1 SNHLY, CDR2 FYNNEI. The CDR3 runs to 12 residues. Full variable domain (missing parts from reference TRBV2 and TRBJ1-5): EPEVTQTPSHQVTQMGQEVILRCVPISNHLYFYWYRQILGQKVEFLVSFYNNEISEKSEIFDDQFSVERPDGSNFTLKIRSTKLEDSAMYFCASSRGNQPQHFGDGTRLSIL.

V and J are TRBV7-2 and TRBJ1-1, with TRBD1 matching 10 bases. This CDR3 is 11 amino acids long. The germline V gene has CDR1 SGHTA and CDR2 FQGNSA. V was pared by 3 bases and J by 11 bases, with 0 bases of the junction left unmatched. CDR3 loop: CASSLGQGAFF. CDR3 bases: TGTGCCAGCAGCTTGGGACAGGGGGCTTTCTTT.

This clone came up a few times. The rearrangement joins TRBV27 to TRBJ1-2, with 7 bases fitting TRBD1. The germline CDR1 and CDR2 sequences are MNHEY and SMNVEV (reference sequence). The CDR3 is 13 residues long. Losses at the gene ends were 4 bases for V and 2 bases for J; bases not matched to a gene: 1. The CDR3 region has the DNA TGTGCCAGCAGTTCGACAGGGAACTATGGCTACACCTTC. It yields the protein CASSSTGNYGYTF.

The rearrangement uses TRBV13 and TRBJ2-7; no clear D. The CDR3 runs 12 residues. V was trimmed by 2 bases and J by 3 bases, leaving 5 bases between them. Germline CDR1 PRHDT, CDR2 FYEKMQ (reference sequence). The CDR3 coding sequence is TGTGCCAGCAGCTTACAGTACTACGAGCAGTACTTC. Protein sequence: CASSLQYYEQYF.

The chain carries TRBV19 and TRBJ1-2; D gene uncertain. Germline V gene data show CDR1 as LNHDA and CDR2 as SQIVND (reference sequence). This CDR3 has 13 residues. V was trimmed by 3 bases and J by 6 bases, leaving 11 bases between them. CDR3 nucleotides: TGTGCCAGTAGTATTCAGGCCGGCAATGGCTACACCTTC. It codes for CASSIQAGNGYTF.

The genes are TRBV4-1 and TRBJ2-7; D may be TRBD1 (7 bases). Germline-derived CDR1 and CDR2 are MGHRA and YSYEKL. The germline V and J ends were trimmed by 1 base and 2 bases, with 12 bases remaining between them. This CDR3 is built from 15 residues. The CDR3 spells CASSQGARGAYEQYF. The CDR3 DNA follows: TGCGCCAGCAGCCAAGGCGCCAGGGGGGCCTACGAGCAGTACTTC.

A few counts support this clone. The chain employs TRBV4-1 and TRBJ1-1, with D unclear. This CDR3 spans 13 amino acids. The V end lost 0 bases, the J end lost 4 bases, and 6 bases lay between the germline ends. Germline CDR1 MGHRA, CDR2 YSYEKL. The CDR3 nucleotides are TGCGCCAGCAGCCAAGACAGTGGCACTGAAGCTTTCTTT. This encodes CASSQDSGTEAFF.

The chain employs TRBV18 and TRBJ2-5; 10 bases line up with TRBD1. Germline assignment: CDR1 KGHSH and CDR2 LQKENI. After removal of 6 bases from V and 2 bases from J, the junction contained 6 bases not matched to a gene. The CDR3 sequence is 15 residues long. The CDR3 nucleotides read TGTGCCAGCTCCCCGGGACAGGGGTATCAAGAGACCCAGTACTTC. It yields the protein CASSPGQGYQETQYF. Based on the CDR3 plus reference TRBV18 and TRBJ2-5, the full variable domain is NAGVMQNPRHLVRRRGQEARLRCSPMKGHSHVYWYRQLPEEGLKFMVYLQKENIIDESGMPKERFSAEFPKEGPSILRIQQVVRGDSAAYFCASSPGQGYQETQYFGPGTRLLVL.

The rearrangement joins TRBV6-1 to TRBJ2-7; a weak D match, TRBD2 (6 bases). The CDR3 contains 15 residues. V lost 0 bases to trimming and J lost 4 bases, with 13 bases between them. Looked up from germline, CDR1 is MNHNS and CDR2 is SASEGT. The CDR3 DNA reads TGTGCCAGCAGTGAAGCGCATGGGGGGAGGTACGAGCAGTACTTC. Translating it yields CASSEAHGGRYEQYF.

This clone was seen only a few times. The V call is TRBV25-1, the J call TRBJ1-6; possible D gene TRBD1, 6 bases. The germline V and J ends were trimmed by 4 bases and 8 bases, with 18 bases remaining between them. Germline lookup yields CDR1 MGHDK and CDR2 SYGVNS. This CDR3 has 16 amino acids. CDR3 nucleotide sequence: TGTGCCAGCAGTGCCCTCTTATGGACAGAAGATTCACCCCTCCACTTT. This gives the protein CASSALLWTEDSPLHF.

CDR3: CASSITSHGAGRNSNQPQHF. The CDR3 region has the DNA TGTGCCAGTAGTATCACCTCCCATGGGGCCGGAAGAAATAGCAATCAGCCCCAGCATTTT. This sequence joins TRBV19 and TRBJ1-5; D may be TRBD1 (5 bases). Trimming cost V 3 bases and J 0 bases, with 24 bases left between them. CDR3 length: 20 residues. In germline, CDR1 is LNHDA, CDR2 SQIVND (reference sequence).

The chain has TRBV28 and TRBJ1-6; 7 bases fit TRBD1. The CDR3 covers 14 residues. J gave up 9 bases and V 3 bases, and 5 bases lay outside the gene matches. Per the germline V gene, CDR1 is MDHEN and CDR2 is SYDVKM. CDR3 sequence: CASSFDTGVSPLHF. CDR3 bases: TGTGCCAGCAGTTTCGACACAGGGGTTTCACCCCTCCACTTT.

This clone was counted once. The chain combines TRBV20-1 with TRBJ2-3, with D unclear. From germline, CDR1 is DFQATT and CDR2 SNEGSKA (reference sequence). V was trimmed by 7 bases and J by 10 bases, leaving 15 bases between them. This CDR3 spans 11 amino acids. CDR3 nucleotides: TGCAGTGGAGCACCCAAGTACGCGCAGTATTTT. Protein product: CSGAPKYAQYF.